These 27 T cell receptor beta chains came from one sample sequenced in a study of cytomegalovirus exposure and HLA in healthy donors. Use of 60 Vbeta and 13 Jbeta primers characterized the PCR. Clones were sequenced by immunoSEQ multiplex PCR, and TCRdb holds only the in-frame ones, with some missing. Seen here are around 140,000 clones, 82% observed once, and the top ten hold 9.7%. Specimen: PBMCs. The receptors come from a woman aged 55-70 years in good health and CMV-seropositive.

The rearrangement uses TRBV28 and TRBJ1-6, with D possibly TRBD1 on 6 matching bases. CDR3 length: 16 amino acids. The germline V and J ends were trimmed by 6 bases and 10 bases, with 22 bases remaining between them. Germline V CDR1 and CDR2: MDHEN, SYDVKM. The CDR3 region has the DNA TGTGCCAGCAGCCAAGGGGGGAGGGGGGAATGGTCACCCCTCCACTTT. Amino acids: CASSQGGRGEWSPLHF.

This clone came up a few times. The chain is built from TRBV5-1 and TRBJ1-1; 10 nucleotides align to TRBD1. This CDR3 comprises 14 residues. The germline V gene encodes CDR1 SGHRS and CDR2 YFSETQ. V lost 4 bases and J lost 3; bases outside the gene matches: 3. The CDR3 DNA reads TGCGCCAGCAGCCGTGGGACAGGGGACACTGAAGCTTTCTTT. It specifies CASSRGTGDTEAFF.

V gene TRBV5-1 combines with J gene TRBJ1-4; 10 nucleotides agree with TRBD1. V was pared by 3 bases and J by 7 bases, with 3 bases of the junction left unmatched. The germline V gene encodes CDR1 SGHRS and CDR2 YFSETQ. The CDR3 loop spans 14 amino acids. The CDR3 protein is CASSWDRGGEKLFF. In DNA form, the CDR3 reads TGCGCCAGCAGCTGGGACAGGGGAGGTGAAAAACTGTTTTTT.

This clone was counted a single time. The rearrangement uses TRBV18 and TRBJ2-3; D may be TRBD1 (6 bases). The V gene lost 2 bases and the J gene lost 0 bases, with 12 bases spanning the gap. This CDR3 has 16 amino acids. CDR1 and CDR2 (germline): KGHSH, LQKENI. The CDR3 reads CASSPETGFSTDTQYF. DNA of the CDR3: TGTGCCAGCTCACCAGAAACAGGGTTTAGCACAGATACGCAGTATTTT.

This clone was seen a few times. The rearrangement uses TRBV25-1 and TRBJ1-5; unclear D gene. Germline V gene sequence: CDR1 MGHDK, CDR2 SYGVNS. The CDR3 has 12 residues. Trimming pared 3 bases from V and 5 bases from J, leaving 5 bases between. CDR3 in amino acids: CASSDGHQPQHF. CDR3 nucleotide sequence: TGTGCCAGCAGTGATGGGCATCAGCCCCAGCATTTT.

The chain has TRBV7-6 and TRBJ2-7, with 12 bases that match TRBD2. Germline CDR1 and CDR2: SGHVS and FNYEAQ. This CDR3 is 15 amino acids long. With 5 bases clipped from V and 5 bases from J, the junction kept 7 bases outside the gene matches. The CDR3: CASSPLAGGPHEQYF. The DNA for the CDR3 is TGTGCCAGCAGCCCCCTAGCGGGAGGGCCCCACGAGCAGTACTTC. Using reference TRBV7-6 and TRBJ2-7 for the parts outside the CDR3, the full variable domain is GAGVSQSPRYKVTKRGQDVALRCDPISGHVSLYWYRQALGQGPEFLTYFNYEAQQDKSGLPNDRFSAERPEGSISTLTIQRTEQRDSAMYRCASSPLAGGPHEQYFGPGTRLTVT.

The chain joins TRBV18 to TRBJ2-7, with D possibly TRBD1 on 6 matching bases. CDR1 KGHSH and CDR2 LQKENI come from the germline V gene. The CDR3 extends over 14 amino acids. V shed 0 bases and J shed 6 bases, with 12 bases lying between them. DNA for the CDR3: TGTGCCAGCTCACCACCGGGGGCCCTTGCCGAGCAGTACTTC. This codes for CASSPPGALAEQYF.

The CDR3 spells CASSPEGQGNYGYTF. The CDR3 nucleotides read TGCGCCAGCAGCCCGGAGGGACAGGGGAACTATGGCTACACCTTC. The genes are TRBV5-1 and TRBJ1-2; 10 bases line up with TRBD1. The CDR3 runs to 15 residues. Trimming removed 4 bases from V and 2 bases from J; junction bases left unmatched: 5. Germline-derived CDR1 and CDR2 are SGHRS and YFSETQ.

The sample holds one count of this clone. The chain recombines TRBV28 with TRBJ2-7, with 10 positions matching TRBD2. Germline CDR1 is MDHEN and CDR2 is SYDVKM. Trimming at V came to 2 bases and at J to 3 bases, leaving 10 bases not matched to a gene. This CDR3 contains 17 residues. CDR3 DNA sequence: TGTGCCAGCAGTTTACTCTCTAGCGGGAGATCAGTCTACGAGCAGTACTTC. As protein: CASSLLSSGRSVYEQYF.

This chain links TRBV27 with TRBJ1-5; TRBD1 agrees at 8 bases. This CDR3 comprises 15 residues. In germline, CDR1 is MNHEY, CDR2 SMNVEV (reference sequence). V gave up 3 bases and J gave up 6 bases; unmatched junction bases: 7. CDR3 DNA: TGTGCCAGCAGTTTTGGACAGGGTTTGTCTCAGCCCCAGCATTTT. This sequence encodes CASSFGQGLSQPQHF.

The chain uses TRBV7-2 and TRBJ2-3, with D hard to call. In germline, CDR1 is SGHTA, CDR2 FQGNSA. This CDR3 comprises 14 residues. The V and J ends lost 2 bases and 4 bases respectively, with 10 bases between them. The CDR3 is CASSLRSSSDTQYF. In DNA form, the CDR3 reads TGTGCCAGCAGCTTAAGAAGTAGCTCAGATACGCAGTATTTT.

V is TRBV19 and J is TRBJ2-5; 10 nucleotides agree with TRBD1. The CDR3 contains 17 residues. Germline CDR1 reads LNHDA; CDR2 reads SQIVND (reference sequence). V shed 1 base, J shed 4 bases, and the junction held 9 bases outside the gene matches. CDR3: CASSIGATGGLPETQYF. CDR3 coding DNA: TGTGCCAGTAGTATAGGTGCGACAGGGGGCCTTCCAGAGACCCAGTACTTC. Variable domain in full (rest from reference TRBV19 and TRBJ2-5): DGGITQSPKYLFRKEGQNVTLSCEQNLNHDAMYWYRQDPGQGLRLIYYSQIVNDFQKGDIAEGYSVSREKKESFPLTVTSAQKNPTAFYLCASSIGATGGLPETQYFGPGTRLLVL.

The chain uses TRBV5-1 and TRBJ1-2; possible D gene TRBD1, 6 bases. Trimming took 3 bases from V and 4 from J, leaving 13 bases between them. This CDR3 is built from 14 residues. CDR1 SGHRS and CDR2 YFSETQ come from the germline V gene. The CDR3 spells CASSSRTGLYGYTF. Written as DNA, the CDR3 is TGCGCCAGCAGCTCGAGAACAGGGCTCTATGGCTACACCTTC.

This clone appeared once. The rearrangement links TRBV6-1 to TRBJ2-3; 14 bases align to TRBD2. The CDR3 extends over 15 amino acids. Germline CDR1 is MNHNS and CDR2 is SASEGT. Germline trimming cut 4 bases from V and 10 bases from J; bases unmatched to any gene: 7. This CDR3 reads CASSGVGTSGSAQYF. In DNA form, the CDR3 reads TGTGCCAGCAGTGGGGTCGGGACTAGCGGGAGTGCGCAGTATTTT.

The V call is TRBV29-1, the J call TRBJ1-2, with D unresolved. In germline, CDR1 is SQVTM, CDR2 ANQGSEA. Trimming left V 4 bases short and J 4 bases short, with 10 bases between. This CDR3 spans 12 amino acids. CDR3 residues: CSVVEGSYGYTF. DNA for the CDR3: TGCAGCGTTGTTGAGGGATCCTATGGCTACACCTTC. The full variable domain, rest sourced from reference TRBV29-1 and TRBJ1-2, is SAVISQKPSRDICQRGTSLTIQCQVDSQVTMMFWYRQQPGQSLTLIATANQGSEATYESGFVIDKFPISRPNLTFSTLTVSNMSPEDSSIYLCSVVEGSYGYTFGSGTRLTVV.

The genes are TRBV28 and TRBJ2-5; 9 bases are shared with TRBD1. In germline, CDR1 is MDHEN, CDR2 SYDVKM. V was clipped by 3 bases and J by 3 bases; unmatched bases: 17. The CDR3 has 19 residues. The CDR3 protein is CASSLLGIGQGRGKETQYF. The CDR3 nucleotides read TGTGCCAGCAGTTTGTTGGGCATAGGACAGGGGAGAGGGAAAGAGACCCAGTACTTC.

The chain joins TRBV28 to TRBJ1-5, with D possibly being TRBD1 (6 bases). Germline CDR1 is MDHEN and CDR2 is SYDVKM. The CDR3 is 16 residues long. Trimming removed 8 bases from V and 0 bases from J, with 17 bases in between. CDR3: CASLTGLPYSNQPQHF. The DNA for the CDR3 is TGTGCCAGCTTGACAGGCCTACCGTATAGCAATCAGCCCCAGCATTTT. Complete variable domain (other parts from reference TRBV28 and TRBJ1-5): DVKVTQSSRYLVKRTGEKVFLECVQDMDHENMFWYRQDPGLGLRLIYFSYDVKMKEKGDIPEGYSVSREKKERFSLILESASTNQTSMYLCASLTGLPYSNQPQHFGDGTRLSIL.

The chain couples TRBV27 to TRBJ2-2; TRBD1 is a possible D gene (6 bases). The CDR3 runs to 15 residues. Germline V CDR1 and CDR2: MNHEY, SMNVEV (reference sequence). Trimming left V 6 bases short and J 7 bases short, with 18 bases between. The CDR3 DNA sequence: TGTGCCAGCAGACCTCGGACAGCCGAGGGCGGGGAGCTGTTTTTT. Amino acids: CASRPRTAEGGELFF.

The chain is built from TRBV28 and TRBJ1-4; TRBD1 might be the D (6 bases). This CDR3 is 15 amino acids long. In germline, CDR1 is MDHEN, CDR2 SYDVKM. Trimming removed 7 bases at V and 7 bases at J, with 19 bases between. For the CDR3, the DNA is TGTGCCAGCACTCCGGGGTCCGAGACAGGTGAAAAACTGTTTTTT. Amino acids: CASTPGSETGEKLFF.

The chain uses TRBV7-2 and TRBJ2-7; TRBD2 is a possible D gene (5 bases). The CDR3 spans 15 residues. CDR1 is SGHTA, CDR2 FQGNSA, per germline. The germline V and J ends were trimmed by 4 bases and 4 bases, with 17 bases remaining between them. CDR3 DNA: TGTGCCAGCAGCTCCTCTACGGGATCCACATACGAGCAGTACTTC. Protein product: CASSSSTGSTYEQYF.

This clone was found a few times. The chain couples TRBV28 to TRBJ1-5, with D tentatively TRBD1 (5 bases). There are 16 residues in the CDR3. Germline V gene data show CDR1 as MDHEN and CDR2 as SYDVKM. V lost 7 bases to trimming and J lost 2 bases, with 18 bases between them. The CDR3 reads CASNLRGMPGNQPQHF. CDR3 DNA: TGTGCCAGCAACCTCCGGGGGATGCCGGGCAATCAGCCCCAGCATTTT.

The gene calls are TRBV7-2 and TRBJ2-1; TRBD2 is a possible D gene (5 bases). Germline CDR1 reads SGHTA; CDR2 reads FQGNSA. The CDR3 spans 15 residues. Trimming took 4 bases from V and 1 from J, leaving 11 bases between them. The CDR3 nucleotides read TGTGCCAGCAGCTCGAGAGCGGTATCCTACAATGAGCAGTTCTTC. This codes for CASSSRAVSYNEQFF.

V and J are TRBV30 and TRBJ1-2; 7 positions match TRBD1. Trimming at V came to 4 bases and at J to 0 bases, leaving 5 bases not matched to a gene. The CDR3 contains 14 residues. The germline CDR1 and CDR2 sequences are GTSNPN and SVGIG (reference sequence). The CDR3 is CAWTPGGSNYGYTF. The CDR3 DNA follows: TGTGCCTGGACTCCAGGGGGATCTAACTATGGCTACACCTTC.

V usage is TRBV7-9 and J usage is TRBJ1-2, with D unresolved. V lost 3 bases and J 6 bases, leaving 14 bases between the germline ends. This CDR3 region has 14 residues. CDR1 and CDR2 from the germline V gene are SEHNR and FQNEAQ (reference sequence). CDR3 protein: CASSLGWSGDGYTF. The CDR3 DNA reads TGTGCCAGCAGCTTGGGGTGGTCGGGAGATGGCTACACCTTC.

The chain recombines TRBV28 with TRBJ1-5; 7 bases align to TRBD1. With V trimmed by 7 bases and J by 5 bases, 8 bases remained unmatched. Per germline, CDR1 MDHEN and CDR2 SYDVKM. CDR3 length equals 14 residues. The CDR3, as DNA: TGTGCCAGCACTAAGACAGGGACGTATCAGCCCCAGCATTTT. Translation: CASTKTGTYQPQHF.

CDR3 DNA sequence: TGCGCCAGCAGCATGACAGGGGCCACAGATACGCAGTATTTT. Translating it yields CASSMTGATDTQYF. V gene TRBV5-1 combines with J gene TRBJ2-3; 8 nucleotides agree with TRBD1. Trimming took 4 bases from V and 2 from J; bases not matched to a gene: 3. Germline CDR1 reads SGHRS; CDR2 reads YFSETQ. This CDR3 is built from 14 residues.

The chain links TRBV10-1 to TRBJ2-1; 15 bases align to TRBD2. The CDR3 totals 18 residues. Germline V CDR1 and CDR2: WNHNN, SYGVQD (reference sequence). The J segment lost 6 bases and the V segment lost 2 bases, leaving 8 bases of the junction unmatched. CDR3 nucleotides: TGCGCCAGCAGTGAGACGGGACTAGCGGGAGGTTTTGGCAATGAGCAGTTCTTC. Translation gives CASSETGLAGGFGNEQFF.